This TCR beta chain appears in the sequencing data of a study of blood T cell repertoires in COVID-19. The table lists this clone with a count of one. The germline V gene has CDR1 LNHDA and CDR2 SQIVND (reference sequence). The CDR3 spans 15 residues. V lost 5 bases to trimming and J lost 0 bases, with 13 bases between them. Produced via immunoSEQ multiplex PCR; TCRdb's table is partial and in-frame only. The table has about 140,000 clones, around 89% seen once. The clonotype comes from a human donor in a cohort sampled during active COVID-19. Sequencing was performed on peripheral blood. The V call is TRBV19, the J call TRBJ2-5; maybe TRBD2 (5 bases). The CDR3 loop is CASSFLGLDQETQYF. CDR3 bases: TGTGCCAGTAGTTTTTTAGGACTGGACCAAGAGACCCAGTACTTC.